This T cell receptor beta chain was captured in a study of blood T cell repertoires in COVID-19. Across the whole study: COVID-19 samples from acute and convalescent phases originated in the United States, Italy and Spain. PBMCs, B-cell-depleted T cells, or T cells were the source of the cDNA or gDNA that made up the material.

This CDR3 is built from 16 residues. From germline, CDR1 is SEHNR and CDR2 FQNEAQ (reference sequence). The junction had 13 bases not matched to a gene; V was cut back by 6 bases and J by 4 bases. Followed longitudinally, the Seattle patients had been enrolled during active infection. Source study methods: Amplification of reference gene primers provided the estimated nucleated cell counts. The assay was immunoSEQ multiplex PCR, and TCRdb's table has in-frame clones only and misses some. The V and J calls and clone size are taken from that table; D and trimming were inferred from the DNA. The sample has 200,000 to 250,000 clones; 75% to 90% are singletons.

The chain employs TRBV7-9 and TRBJ1-2; TRBD1 matches 8 bases. This TCR came from a young man with COVID-19, enrolled during active disease. Specimen: peripheral blood. CDR3 nucleotide sequence: TGTGCCAGCAGACGACCTCCAGGGGGCTCGATCTATGGCTACACCTTC. It is translated as CASRRPPGGSIYGYTF. The whole variable domain, filled in from reference TRBV7-9 and TRBJ1-2, reads DTGVSQNPRHKITKRGQNVTFRCDPISEHNRLYWYRQTLGQGPEFLTYFQNEAQLEKSRLLSDRFSAERPKGSFSTLEIQRTEQGDSAMYLCASRRPPGGSIYGYTFGSGTRLTVV.